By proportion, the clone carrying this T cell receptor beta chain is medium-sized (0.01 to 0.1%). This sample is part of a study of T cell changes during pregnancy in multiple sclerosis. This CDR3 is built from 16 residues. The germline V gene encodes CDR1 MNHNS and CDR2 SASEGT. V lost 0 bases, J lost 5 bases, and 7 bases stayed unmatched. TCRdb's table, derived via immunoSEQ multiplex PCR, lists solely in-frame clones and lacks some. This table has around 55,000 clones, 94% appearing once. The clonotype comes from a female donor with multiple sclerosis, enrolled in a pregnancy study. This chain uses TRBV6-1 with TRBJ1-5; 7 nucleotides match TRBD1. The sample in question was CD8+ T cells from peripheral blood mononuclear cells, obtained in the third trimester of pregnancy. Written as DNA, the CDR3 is TGTGCCAGCAGTGAAGCATTGGACAGGATCTATCAGCCCCAGCATTTT. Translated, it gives CASSEALDRIYQPQHF.